This passage covers 9 T cell receptor beta chains from one sample sequenced in a study of blood T cell repertoires in COVID-19. Assay: immunoSEQ multiplex PCR; the TCRdb copy retains only in-frame clones and omits some. Of about 170,000 clones detected, approximately 85% appear once; the ten largest clones hold around 7.7%. The material sequenced was peripheral blood. All receptors come from a man in his forties who had recovered from COVID-19.

This clone was found once. The chain carries TRBV6-2 or TRBV6-3 and TRBJ2-1; no clear D. The germline V gene encodes CDR1 MNHEY and CDR2 SVGEGT. The CDR3 runs 14 residues. Trimming cost V 2 bases and J 7 bases, with 12 bases left between them. As DNA, the CDR3 is TGTGCCAGCAGTTACGGGCGTCGGCGAAATGAGCAGTTCTTC. It yields the protein CASSYGRRRNEQFF.

This clone came up once. The chain joins TRBV23-1 to TRBJ2-5; 7 nucleotides match TRBD1. TRBV23-1 is an ORF for which the function is uncertain. The CDR3 contains 16 residues. V shed 2 bases and J 5 bases; nucleotides not matched to a gene: 11. This chain's CDR3 is CASSQTEESRGETQYF. CDR3 nucleotides: TGCGCCAGCAGTCAAACCGAAGAGTCCAGGGGGGAGACCCAGTACTTC.

The J gene is TRBJ2-2, the V gene TRBV7-9; D is possibly TRBD1 (6 bases). This CDR3 spans 15 amino acids. Germline CDR1 and CDR2: SEHNR and FQNEAQ (reference sequence). V lost 6 bases to trimming and J lost 0 bases, with 11 bases between them. The CDR3 spells CASRTGTPNTGELFF. The CDR3 coding sequence is TGTGCCAGCAGAACCGGGACACCGAACACCGGGGAGCTGTTTTTT.

This clone is a singleton in its sample. The chain couples TRBV9 to TRBJ2-7; 10 bases agree with TRBD1. Germline assignment: CDR1 SGDLS and CDR2 YYNGEE. The trim removed 5 bases at V and 5 bases at J, leaving 4 bases unmatched. This CDR3 contains 13 residues. The DNA for the CDR3 is TGTGCCAGCAGTCCGGGGACAGGGGACGAGCAGTACTTC. The encoded protein is CASSPGTGDEQYF.

This clone appeared once. The rearrangement links TRBV24-1 to TRBJ2-3; TRBD2 matches at 12 bases. Trimming removed 3 bases from V and 3 bases from J; junction bases left unmatched: 9. The CDR3 runs 18 residues. The V gene's germline CDR1 is KGHDR and CDR2 SFDVKD. The CDR3: CATSDHRTSGIQTDTQYF. CDR3 DNA: TGTGCCACCAGTGATCACCGGACTAGCGGGATACAGACAGATACGCAGTATTTT.

The genes are TRBV19 and TRBJ1-1, with D possibly matching TRBD1 (6 bases). The CDR3 has 18 amino acids. V lost 1 base and J 3 bases, leaving 21 bases between the germline ends. Looked up from germline, CDR1 is LNHDA and CDR2 is SQIVND (reference sequence). The CDR3 sequence is CASSIAWGGTRRHTEAFF. The CDR3 DNA sequence: TGTGCCAGTAGTATAGCTTGGGGGGGCACCAGAAGGCACACTGAAGCTTTCTTT.

The chain carries TRBV27 and TRBJ2-1; 10 positions match TRBD2. CDR1 and CDR2 from the germline V gene are MNHEY and SMNVEV (reference sequence). The CDR3 extends over 19 amino acids. V shed 2 bases, J shed 7 bases, and the junction held 17 bases outside the gene matches. CDR3 in amino acids: CASSLKGLAVFPTGNEQFF. In DNA, the CDR3 is TGTGCCAGCAGTTTAAAAGGACTAGCGGTTTTCCCCACGGGGAATGAGCAGTTCTTC.

The J gene is TRBJ2-7, the V gene TRBV20-1; D gene unclear. Trimming pared 0 bases from V and 4 bases from J, leaving 4 bases between. The CDR3 consists of 11 residues. Per the germline V gene, CDR1 is DFQATT and CDR2 is SNEGSKA (reference sequence). The DNA for the CDR3 is TGCAGTGCTAGAGATTTATACGAGCAGTACTTC. Translation gives CSARDLYEQYF.

The rearrangement joins TRBV7-9 to TRBJ2-5; possible D gene TRBD1, 5 bases. The CDR3 runs to 15 residues. The V end lost 4 bases, the J end lost 3 bases, and 15 bases lay between the germline ends. Germline CDR1 SEHNR, CDR2 FQNEAQ (reference sequence). This CDR3 is CASSSMGDREETQYF. As DNA, the CDR3 is TGTGCCAGCAGCTCTATGGGTGACAGAGAAGAGACCCAGTACTTC.